This T cell receptor (beta chain) was sequenced during a study of cytomegalovirus exposure and HLA in healthy donors (dated by TCRdb to 2017 to 2019). About the investigation overall: According to an earlier analysis of 550 to 700 of the donors, 150 million to 200 million T cells yielded roughly 100 million unique TCR beta sequences and about 300 Gb of sequence data. The study aimed to test whether signatures of past pathogen exposure could be identified by cataloging public T cell receptors. To decide whether each TCR beta V gene segment behaved as functional or pseudogenic, an earlier analysis of some 600 of the donors relied on high-throughput TCR beta sequencing. A later genetic analysis used genome-wide SNP genotypes for about 65% of the roughly 700 donors, treating that subset as a discovery cohort. Donor age, sex, ethnicity and CMV serostatus were compiled together with the repertoire data. In a later analysis, previously published TCR beta repertoires from 666 donors were re-analyzed and high-resolution HLA genotyping was added so that TCR occurrence patterns could be studied. Among the roughly 400 genotyped donors, around 81% belonged to the genetic ancestry cluster associated with self-reported Caucasian donors. Every discovery cohort repertoire had been produced on one sequencing platform. The T cell repertoires of some 670 subjects were profiled by immunosequencing and related to cytomegalovirus serostatus. An early release covering roughly 640 HLA-typed donors comprised about 300 gigabases of sequencing data and 85 million to 100 million unique TCR sequences. Among 350 to 400 genotyped donors of the cohort, an average of about 240,000 unique TCR beta nucleotide sequences were sequenced per donor, roughly 18% of them non-productive. Roughly five DR-DQ haplotypes were treated as single units for association and clustering because of strong linkage in the cohort. In addition to the first cohort of around 670 subjects, a separate validation cohort of 120 different subjects was used. HLA typing included class I and class II loci at four-digit resolution. Rather than using new phenotypic data, the later analysis identified candidate immune exposures from TCR beta sequences and from how often those sequences occurred across donors. To predict cytomegalovirus infection status, the study brought together high-throughput TCR immunosequencing, statistical association of individual TCRs with disease status, and machine learning. Typing coverage varied by locus: about 629-630 donors for A, B, C, DRB1 and DQB1; approximately 520 for DQA1; over 600 for DPA1; under 490 for DPB1.

The library came from the immunoSEQ multiplex PCR assay. The multiplex PCR relied on a mix of 60 forward primers for TCR Vbeta segments and 13 reverse primers for TCR Jbeta segments. The CDR3 region of rearranged TCR beta genes was amplified from genomic DNA with a multiplex PCR assay. The Illumina HiSeq System was used to sequence the amplified TCR beta libraries as 87-base-pair reads. Per the source publication's procedure: In a later analysis, around 80 million unique TCR beta chains were counted across the 666 repertoires, and roughly 11 million of these chains were shared by at least two donors. Raw reads were error-corrected and collapsed into unique sequences by a nearest-neighbor algorithm in which closely related sequences were merged to remove PCR and sequencing errors. CDR3 sequences were aligned to IMGT reference sequences to assign V, D and J gene segments. For a sequence to be retained, a match of at least six nucleotides was required to both a V gene segment and a J gene segment. A rearrangement was called productive if the CDR3 had no stop codons and remained in frame with V and J, and every other rearrangement was called non-productive. CDR3 was defined according to IMGT convention as the region running from the second conserved V-encoded cysteine to the conserved J-encoded phenylalanine. Sequences without an unambiguous match to a single V gene segment were excluded from the earlier analysis of 587 of the donors. In an earlier analysis of 587 of the donors, V segments were called functional above 56.7% productive rearrangements and were called segregating when the between-donor standard deviation exceeded 5%. A statistical classification framework was developed to diagnose cytomegalovirus status using the catalog of TCR beta chain sequences. In a later analysis, V and J genes were assigned by comparing TCR nucleotide sequences against IMGT/GENE-DB human TR gene sequences. The TCRdist pipeline was used in a later analysis to assign CDR3 sequences and most-parsimonious VDJ recombination scenarios. A later analysis defined each TCR beta chain by its CDR3 amino acid sequence plus V-gene family, and excluded reads lacking a unique V-gene family. To address suspected cross-contamination and a sequencing artifact, a later analysis removed several hundred highly shared, low-generation-probability nucleotide sequences. A later analysis calculated a clonal expansion index for each public chain from normalized within-repertoire ranks of inferred template counts. Generation probabilities in a later analysis came from a VDJ recombination model fitted to out-of-frame rearrangements, and those results were checked against IGoR. In a later analysis, hypergeometric tests were used to score TCR-TCR, TCR-HLA and TCR-CMV co-occurrence, with a repertoire-size bias correction applied to TCR pairs. False discovery rates were estimated in a later analysis by permuting HLA or CMV assignments 20 times. A later analysis grouped co-occurring TCRs with DBSCAN, adding TCRdist sequence similarity when clustering within HLA-allele-positive subsets. Repertoires with fewer than 30,000 or more than 120,000 public chains were left out of co-occurrence clustering, as were five repertoires with anomalous nucleotide sharing. Entries here come from immuneACCESS through TCRdb and include only in-frame sequences with V and J called. Some clones fail to appear in such tables; in the studies checked, an unresolved V gene covers under half of the shortfall, and the cause of the remainder is unknown. That table is the source of V, J and clone size, and D and trimming were worked out from the DNA. For this sample the table gives roughly 130,000 clones, of which 75% to 90% were detected only once. The top ten hold roughly 4% of the sample.

This clone was counted a few times. Its antigen is still unknown. Base quality data are lacking; no much larger clone is found one base away. Taken from the germline V gene (reference sequence), the CDR1 and CDR2 loops are PRHDT and FYEKMQ. V ends up 1 base short and J 7 bases short, with an unmatched junction base count of 6. The CDR3 sequence holds 15 residues, the cysteine and phenylalanine included. Only CDR3 DNA remains: 45 bases, in frame from the first base. The cohort comprised fewer than 750 healthy bone marrow donors. At the time of sampling, all cohort members were nominally healthy, though unrecorded immune exposures were likely present. The donor tested CMV seronegative and was one of the 352 seronegative cohort members. A peripheral blood sample was provided by each donor, and peripheral blood mononuclear cells were used for TCR beta sequencing. Genomic DNA was extracted from the blood cell samples with the Qiagen DNeasy Blood Extraction Kit.

General findings and caveats noted by the study authors: About 17 rarely observed V segments, including chromosome 9 orphons, were excluded from the earlier analysis of some 590 of the donors because counts were too low. Across donors, most TCR sequences were observed very rarely, whereas some public TCRs were present in many individuals. The study listed over 150 TCR beta chains as associated with cytomegalovirus. The 87-base-pair reads could not distinguish some IMGT-functional V segments, including TRBV6-2 and TRBV6-3, so those segments were excluded. A later analysis associated approximately 17,000 TCR beta sequences with specific HLA alleles at a false discovery rate of 0.05. The authors suggested that the approach could potentially be generalized to other disease states and immunological phenotypes. In a later analysis, HLA-associated TCR beta chains showed more clonal expansion and lower generation probabilities than non-associated chains that were equally common. Cytomegalovirus status was reported to be diagnosed by the classifier with high specificity and sensitivity in both the original and validation cohorts. Sequencing depth was assumed to be roughly uniform across donors in the presence/absence analyses, though that assumption may not hold. A later analysis found that most CMV-associated TCR beta chains appeared HLA-restricted, with HLA associations seemingly driven largely by CMV exposure. When HLA alleles, especially DR and DQ, strongly co-occurred, TCR associations were difficult to assign to individual alleles. A further reported finding was that TCR beta sequences accurately predicted the HLA-A and HLA-B alleles for most subjects in the first cohort. In a later analysis, TCR association rates were found to vary across HLA loci, with the most associated TCRs seen for DRB1 alleles and the fewest for HLA-C alleles. In an earlier analysis of around 500 of the donors, most TCR beta V segments appeared in productive rearrangements about 90% or about 30% of the time, broadly matching IMGT annotations. In vitro tests confirmed that a few of the cytomegalovirus-associated TCR beta chains recognize cytomegalovirus antigens. A cluster of highly shared sequence variants was judged likely to be a technical artifact of the sequencing pipeline. According to a later analysis, parvovirus B19, influenza, CMV and Epstein-Barr virus appeared linked to several top co-occurrence clusters. Because HLA typing was unavailable for some donors at each locus, only the typed subset was used in association tests. Correlated functional status among segregating V segments might be attributable to linkage disequilibrium, but an unknown experimental factor could not be ruled out. V-gene and J-gene trimming of TCR beta chains was associated with a missense DCLRE1C variant in a later genetic analysis, and the association was replicated in an independent cohort. In this cohort, only TCR beta chains were sequenced, and detectable features were limited by the absence of alpha or paired-chain data. The only immune exposure information available for the cohort was CMV serostatus. Compared with the approximately 700-donor mean, donors in an Asian-associated ancestry cluster had fewer N-insertions in productive TCRs, according to a later genetic analysis.

This sequence uses TRBV13 and TRBJ2-2, with TRBD1 matching 7 junction bases. Sequenced sample: PBMCs. The source of this sequence is a woman in her forties in good health and CMV-seronegative. This receptor has the CDR3 CASSLVTGDSGELFF. The sequence in DNA is TGTGCCAGCAGCTTAGTTACAGGGGACAGCGGGGAGCTGTTTTTT.